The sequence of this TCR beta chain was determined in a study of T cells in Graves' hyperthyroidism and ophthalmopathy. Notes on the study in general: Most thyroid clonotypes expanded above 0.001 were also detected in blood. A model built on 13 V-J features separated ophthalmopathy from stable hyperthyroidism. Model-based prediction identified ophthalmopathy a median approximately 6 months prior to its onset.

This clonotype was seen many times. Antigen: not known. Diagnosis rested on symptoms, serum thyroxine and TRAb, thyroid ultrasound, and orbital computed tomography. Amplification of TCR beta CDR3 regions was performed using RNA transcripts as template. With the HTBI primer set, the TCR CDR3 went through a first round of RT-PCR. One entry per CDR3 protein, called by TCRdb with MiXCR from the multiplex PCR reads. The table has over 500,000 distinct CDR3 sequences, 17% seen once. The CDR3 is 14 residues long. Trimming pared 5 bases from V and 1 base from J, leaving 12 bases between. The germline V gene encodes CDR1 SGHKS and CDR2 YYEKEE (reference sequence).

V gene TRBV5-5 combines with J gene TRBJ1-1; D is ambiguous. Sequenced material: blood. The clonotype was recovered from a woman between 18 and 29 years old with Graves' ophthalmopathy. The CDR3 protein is CASSSTGPNTEAFF. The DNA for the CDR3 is TGTGCCAGCAGTTCTACTGGCCCGAACACTGAAGCTTTCTTT.